The 10 T cell receptor beta chains below all came from one sample that was sequenced in a study of blood T cell repertoires in COVID-19. The data were produced by immunoSEQ multiplex PCR, yet TCRdb's version contains in-frame clones alone and is incomplete. The sample lists about 200,000 clones; just under 85% were seen once. Sequencing used peripheral blood. All receptors come from a man in his sixties with COVID-19, enrolled during active disease.

This chain links TRBV9 with TRBJ2-1, with 9 bases aligning to TRBD2. V shed 2 bases and J 0 bases; nucleotides not matched to a gene: 3. Germline values: CDR1 SGDLS, CDR2 YYNGEE. This CDR3 is 16 amino acids long. Written as DNA, the CDR3 is TGTGCCAGCAGCGTTGATAGCGGGAGCTCCTACAATGAGCAGTTCTTC. Its translation: CASSVDSGSSYNEQFF.

The chain has TRBV10-3 and TRBJ1-6; the D gene is possibly TRBD1 (6 bases). Trimming pared 6 bases from V and 6 bases from J, leaving 12 bases between. Germline V gene data show CDR1 as ENHRY and CDR2 as SYGVKD. This CDR3 comprises 14 residues. The CDR3, as DNA: TGTGCCATCAGACAGGGTCTGGGTAATTCACCCCTCCACTTT. Amino acid sequence: CAIRQGLGNSPLHF.

This clone appeared once. V is TRBV30 and J is TRBJ1-5; no reliable D call. Germline CDR1 reads GTSNPN; CDR2 reads SVGIG (reference sequence). The V end was cut by 5 bases, the J end by 6 bases, with 14 bases between. The CDR3 spans 13 residues. CDR3 in amino acids: CAWAPFAAQPQHF. CDR3 nucleotide sequence: TGTGCCTGGGCGCCGTTCGCGGCTCAGCCCCAGCATTTT.

The J gene is TRBJ1-6, the V gene TRBV9; a weak D match, TRBD1 (6 bases). The CDR3 length is 20 residues. The germline V and J ends were trimmed by 0 bases and 0 bases, with 19 bases remaining between them. Germline V gene data show CDR1 as SGDLS and CDR2 as YYNGEE. This CDR3 reads CASSVETGETGSSYNSPLHF. The CDR3 region has the DNA TGTGCCAGCAGCGTAGAGACAGGAGAGACAGGAAGCTCCTATAATTCACCCCTCCACTTT.

The chain joins TRBV5-6 to TRBJ2-7; weak D call: TRBD2 (5 bases). The V gene lost 6 bases and the J gene lost 3 bases, with 22 bases spanning the gap. Germline-derived CDR1 and CDR2 are SGHDT and YYEEEE. The CDR3 runs to 16 residues. CDR3 in DNA: TGTGCCAGCACCCCAAGCATTGCCCTAGGACTCTACGAGCAGTACTTC. Translation: CASTPSIALGLYEQYF.

The sample holds a few counts of this clone. CDR3 coding DNA: TGTGCCAGCAGAGGACTAGAAGGGGGCGAGCAGTACTTC. Translation gives CASRGLEGGEQYF. The rearrangement joins TRBV6-6 to TRBJ2-7; a possible D gene is TRBD2 (7 bases). From germline, CDR1 is MNHNY and CDR2 SVGAGI (reference sequence). The ends were cut back, 6 bases at V and 6 bases at J, with 15 bases in the middle. The CDR3 extends over 13 amino acids.

This clone was observed at least ten times. The chain joins TRBV19 to TRBJ2-7; the D gene is possibly TRBD1 (7 bases). The CDR3 has 12 amino acids. Germline CDR1 reads LNHDA; CDR2 reads SQIVND (reference sequence). Trimming removed 10 bases from V and 6 bases from J, with 16 bases in between. CDR3 sequence reads: CATTQGGGEQYF. CDR3 nucleotide sequence: TGTGCCACCACGCAGGGGGGTGGCGAGCAGTACTTC.

V gene TRBV6-6 combines with J gene TRBJ2-1; a weak D match, TRBD2 (5 bases). Germline V gives CDR1 MNHNY, CDR2 SVGAGI (reference sequence). The V end was cut by 9 bases, the J end by 0 bases, with 15 bases between. The CDR3 extends over 15 amino acids. The CDR3: CASSGSLSSYNEQFF. Here the CDR3 DNA reads TGTGCCAGTTCGGGGAGCCTAAGCTCCTACAATGAGCAGTTCTTC.

The chain joins TRBV2 to TRBJ1-6; D gene ambiguous. Germline loops: CDR1 SNHLY, CDR2 FYNNEI. The CDR3 covers 16 residues. V lost 7 bases to trimming and J lost 5 bases, with 18 bases between them. CDR3 residues: CASTQTGKRDNSPLHF. CDR3 DNA sequence: TGTGCCAGCACCCAAACGGGAAAGAGGGATAATTCACCCCTCCACTTT.

This chain links TRBV5-4 with TRBJ1-2, with TRBD1 matching 9 bases. Germline lookup yields CDR1 SGHNT and CDR2 YYREEE (reference sequence). The CDR3 is 14 residues long. The J segment lost 2 bases and the V segment lost 4 bases, leaving 3 bases of the junction unmatched. CDR3 amino acids: CASSTGQGNYGYTF. Here the CDR3 DNA reads TGTGCCAGCAGCACGGGACAGGGCAACTATGGCTACACCTTC.